One sample yielded the 13 T cell receptor beta chains listed below, sequenced in a study of shared clonotypes between healthy human individuals. Clones were read by immunoSEQ multiplex PCR, and TCRdb kept only the in-frame ones, dropping some. The sample lists around 650,000 clones, 90% to 97% occurring once. Cells designated naive CD8 were CD45RO-negative and were positively selected for CCR7, with terminally differentiated effector memory CD45RA+ cells excluded. The specimen was naive CD8+ T cells sorted from blood. The receptor set was obtained from a woman aged 25-40 years in good health.

This clone was counted a single time. V gene TRBV30 combines with J gene TRBJ1-2, with D unresolved. The CDR3 runs 13 residues. Trimming took off 0 bases at V and 1 base at J, with 6 bases between the two ends. CDR1 is GTSNPN and CDR2 is SVGIG in the germline V gene (reference sequence). DNA of the CDR3: TGTGCCTGGAGTGTGGTCAGTAACTATGGCTACACCTTC. Its protein is CAWSVVSNYGYTF.

In this sample, this clone turned up once. The V gene is TRBV6-1, the J gene TRBJ2-7; tentatively, D is TRBD1 (6 bases). The germline V gene encodes CDR1 MNHNS and CDR2 SASEGT. The germline V and J ends were trimmed by 1 base and 4 bases, with 14 bases remaining between them. The CDR3 has 15 residues. CDR3 residues: CASSEEGHWSYEQYF. CDR3 coding DNA: TGTGCCAGCAGTGAAGAGGGACACTGGTCGTACGAGCAGTACTTC.

This chain uses TRBV4-1 with TRBJ2-2; 9 nucleotides match TRBD2. With 1 base clipped from V and 8 bases from J, the junction kept 11 bases outside the gene matches. CDR1 MGHRA and CDR2 YSYEKL come from the germline V gene. CDR3 size: 17 residues. The CDR3 bases are TGCGCCAGCAGCCAAGTCCAAGCGGGAGGCCCTTGGGGGGAGCTGTTTTTT. The encoded protein is CASSQVQAGGPWGELFF.

The chain joins TRBV6-6 to TRBJ1-1; D is unclear. The V end lost 0 bases, the J end lost 2 bases, and 10 bases lay between the germline ends. Germline loops: CDR1 MNHNY, CDR2 SVGAGI (reference sequence). CDR3 length equals 15 residues. Written as DNA, the CDR3 is TGTGCCAGCAGTTACTCTTACCGTTCCAACACTGAAGCTTTCTTT. This translates into CASSYSYRSNTEAFF.

The chain recombines TRBV27 with TRBJ2-2; unclear D gene. The CDR3 is 14 residues long. CDR1 is MNHEY and CDR2 is SMNVEV in the germline V gene (reference sequence). V lost 3 bases and J 7 bases, leaving 12 bases between the germline ends. The CDR3, as DNA: TGTGCCAGCAGTTTGAGTATAGGTGGCGGGGAGCTGTTTTTT. Protein: CASSLSIGGGELFF.

The V gene is TRBV28, the J gene TRBJ2-1; 11 bases match TRBD2. CDR1 is MDHEN, CDR2 SYDVKM, per germline. The CDR3 sequence is 17 residues long. V was pared by 4 bases and J by 5 bases, with 10 bases of the junction left unmatched. CDR3 bases: TGTGCCAGCAGTTCCCCCTCTCTAGCGGGAGGTAACAATGAGCAGTTCTTC. Translation: CASSSPSLAGGNNEQFF.

The chain carries TRBV7-9 and TRBJ2-2; 11 bases match TRBD2. Germline V CDR1 and CDR2: SEHNR, FQNEAQ (reference sequence). The CDR3 sequence is 17 residues long. V was clipped by 1 base and J by 3 bases; unmatched bases: 4. CDR3 nucleotides: TGTGCCAGCAGCTTAGTTCTAGCGGGAGGAGACACCGGGGAGCTGTTTTTT. This translates into CASSLVLAGGDTGELFF.

The gene calls are TRBV27 and TRBJ2-3; 11 bases agree with TRBD2. This CDR3 is 16 amino acids long. Trimming cost V 2 bases and J 2 bases; bases outside gene matches: 3. Germline V lookup: CDR1 MNHEY, CDR2 SMNVEV (reference sequence). The CDR3 protein is CASSLTSGSATDTQYF. CDR3 DNA: TGTGCCAGCAGTTTAACTAGCGGGAGCGCCACAGATACGCAGTATTTT.

This clone was seen only once. This chain joins TRBV7-9 and TRBJ1-1; D may be TRBD1 (5 bases). CDR3 length equals 14 residues. Trimming removed 3 bases at V and 0 bases at J, with 8 bases between. The V gene's germline CDR1 is SEHNR and CDR2 FQNEAQ (reference sequence). The CDR3 DNA follows: TGTGCCAGCAGCTTCGCGGGGGTGAACACTGAAGCTTTCTTT. Protein sequence: CASSFAGVNTEAFF.

CDR3 DNA sequence: TGTGCCAGCAGCGCTCGGACGGAGCCGAGCTCCTACGAGCAGTACTTC. Protein: CASSARTEPSSYEQYF. V is TRBV5-6 and J is TRBJ2-7; D gene ambiguous. The CDR3 consists of 16 residues. Trimming removed 4 bases at V and 0 bases at J, with 17 bases between. In germline, CDR1 is SGHDT, CDR2 YYEEEE. Supplemented by reference TRBV5-6 and TRBJ2-7, the full variable domain reads DAGVTQSPTHLIKTRGQQVTLRCSPKSGHDTVSWYQQALGQGPQFIFQYYEEEERQRGNFPDRFSGHQFPNYSSELNVNALLLGDSALYLCASSARTEPSSYEQYFGPGTRLTVT.

J is TRBJ2-5 and V is TRBV12-5, with 7 bases matching TRBD2. The CDR3 covers 16 residues. J lost 0 bases, V lost 4 bases, and 8 bases had no gene match. The germline V gene encodes CDR1 LGHNT and CDR2 FRNRAP. The CDR3 sequence is CASGSRLAEYQETQYF. In nucleotides, the CDR3 is TGTGCTAGTGGTTCAAGACTAGCAGAGTACCAAGAGACCCAGTACTTC.

The J gene is TRBJ1-1, the V gene TRBV28; no definite D call. Trimming removed 2 bases at V and 4 bases at J, with 8 bases between. CDR1 is MDHEN, CDR2 SYDVKM, per germline. This CDR3 has 13 amino acids. Written as DNA, the CDR3 is TGTGCCAGCAGTTTAACTCAGATCACTGAAGCTTTCTTT. Protein product: CASSLTQITEAFF.

The chain employs TRBV11-2 and TRBJ2-7; D not resolved. Germline CDR1 reads SGHAT; CDR2 reads FQNNGV. This CDR3 has 12 residues. Trimming cost V 5 bases and J 6 bases, with 11 bases left between them. In DNA form, the CDR3 reads TGTGCCAGCAGCGACGATAGCAGCGAGCAGTACTTC. It is translated as CASSDDSSEQYF.